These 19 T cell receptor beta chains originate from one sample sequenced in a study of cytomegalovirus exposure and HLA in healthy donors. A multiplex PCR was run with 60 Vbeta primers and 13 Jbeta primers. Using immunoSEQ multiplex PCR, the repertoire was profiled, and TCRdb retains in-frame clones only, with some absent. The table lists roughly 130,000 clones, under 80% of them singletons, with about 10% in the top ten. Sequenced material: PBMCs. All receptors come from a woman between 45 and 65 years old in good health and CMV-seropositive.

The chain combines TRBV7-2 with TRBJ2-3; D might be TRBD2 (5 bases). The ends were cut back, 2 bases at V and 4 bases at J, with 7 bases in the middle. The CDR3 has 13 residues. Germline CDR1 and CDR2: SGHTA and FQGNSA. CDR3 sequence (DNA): TGTGCCAGCAGCTTATCGGGGTCAGATACGCAGTATTTT. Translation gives CASSLSGSDTQYF.

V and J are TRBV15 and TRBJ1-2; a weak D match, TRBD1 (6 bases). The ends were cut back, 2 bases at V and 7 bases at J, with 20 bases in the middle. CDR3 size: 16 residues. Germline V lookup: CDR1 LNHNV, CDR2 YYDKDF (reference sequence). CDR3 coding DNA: TGTGCCACCAGCAGATCCCGGACAGACCGTCGTTCTGGCTACACCTTC. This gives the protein CATSRSRTDRRSGYTF.

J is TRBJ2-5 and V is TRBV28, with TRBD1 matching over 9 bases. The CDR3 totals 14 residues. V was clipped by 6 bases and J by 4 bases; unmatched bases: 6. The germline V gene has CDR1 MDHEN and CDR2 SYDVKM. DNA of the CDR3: TGTGCCAGCAGACCAACAGGGGGCCTAGAGACCCAGTACTTC. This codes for CASRPTGGLETQYF.

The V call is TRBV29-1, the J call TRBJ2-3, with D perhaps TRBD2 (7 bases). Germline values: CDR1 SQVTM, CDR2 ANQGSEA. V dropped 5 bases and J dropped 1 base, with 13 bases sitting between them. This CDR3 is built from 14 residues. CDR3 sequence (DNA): TGCAGCGTTAGGCGGGGGCTTCGCACAGATACGCAGTATTTT. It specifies CSVRRGLRTDTQYF.

CDR3 amino acids: CASRIGASGGLSTDTQYF. DNA of the CDR3: TGTGCCAGCAGAATAGGGGCTAGCGGGGGCCTTAGCACAGATACGCAGTATTTT. The chain combines TRBV7-9 with TRBJ2-3; 10 nucleotides match TRBD2. Germline CDR1 and CDR2: SEHNR and FQNEAQ (reference sequence). There are 18 residues in the CDR3. V shed 6 bases and J 0 bases; nucleotides not matched to a gene: 12.

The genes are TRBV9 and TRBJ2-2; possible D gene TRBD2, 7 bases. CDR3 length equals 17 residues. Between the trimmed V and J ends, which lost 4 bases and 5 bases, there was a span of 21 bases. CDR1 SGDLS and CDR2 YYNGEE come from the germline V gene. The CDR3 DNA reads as TGTGCCAGCAGCCCCAGTTTGGGGGGGGGCCAGACCGGGGAGCTGTTTTTT. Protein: CASSPSLGGGQTGELFF.

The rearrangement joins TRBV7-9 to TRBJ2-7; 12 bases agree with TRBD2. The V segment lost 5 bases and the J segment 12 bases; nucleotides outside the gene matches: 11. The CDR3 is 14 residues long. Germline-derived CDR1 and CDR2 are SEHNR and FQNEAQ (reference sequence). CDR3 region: CASSGRTSGVGGYF. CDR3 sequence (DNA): TGTGCCAGCAGCGGGCGGACTAGCGGGGTTGGGGGGTACTTC.

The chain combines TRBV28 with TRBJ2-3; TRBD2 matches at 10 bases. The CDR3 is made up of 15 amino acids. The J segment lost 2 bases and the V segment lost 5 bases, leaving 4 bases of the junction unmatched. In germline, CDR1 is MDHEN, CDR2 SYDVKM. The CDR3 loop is CASSDSGGFTDTQYF. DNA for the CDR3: TGTGCCAGCAGTGATAGCGGGGGGTTCACAGATACGCAGTATTTT.

CDR3 amino acids: CASSAAGRTGSEKLFF. DNA of the CDR3: TGTGCCAGCAGCGCAGCAGGGAGGACAGGGAGTGAAAAACTGTTTTTT. The J gene is TRBJ1-4, the V gene TRBV7-8; 8 positions agree with TRBD1. J lost 7 bases, V lost 5 bases, and 12 bases had no gene match. The CDR3 is 16 residues long. Per the germline V gene, CDR1 is SGHVS and CDR2 is FQNEAQ.

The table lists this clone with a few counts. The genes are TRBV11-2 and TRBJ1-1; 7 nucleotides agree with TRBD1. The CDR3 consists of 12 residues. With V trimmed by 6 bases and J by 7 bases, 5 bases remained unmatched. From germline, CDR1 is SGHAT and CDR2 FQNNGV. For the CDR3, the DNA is TGTGCCAGCAGAACGGGACAGCTTGAAGCTTTCTTT. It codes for CASRTGQLEAFF.

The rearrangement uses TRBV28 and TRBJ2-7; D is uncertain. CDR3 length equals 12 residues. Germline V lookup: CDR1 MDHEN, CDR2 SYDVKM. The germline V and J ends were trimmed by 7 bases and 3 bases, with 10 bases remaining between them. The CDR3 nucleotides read TGTGCCAGCACCCAGGTAGGCTACGAGCAGTACTTC. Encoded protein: CASTQVGYEQYF. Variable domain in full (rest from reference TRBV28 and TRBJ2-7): DVKVTQSSRYLVKRTGEKVFLECVQDMDHENMFWYRQDPGLGLRLIYFSYDVKMKEKGDIPEGYSVSREKKERFSLILESASTNQTSMYLCASTQVGYEQYFGPGTRLTVT.

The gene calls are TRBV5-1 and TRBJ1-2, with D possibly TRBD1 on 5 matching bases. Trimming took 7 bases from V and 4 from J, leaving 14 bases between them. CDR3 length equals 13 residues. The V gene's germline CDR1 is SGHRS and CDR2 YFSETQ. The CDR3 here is CASQPRDGYGYTF. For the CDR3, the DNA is TGCGCCAGCCAACCCAGGGATGGCTATGGCTACACCTTC.

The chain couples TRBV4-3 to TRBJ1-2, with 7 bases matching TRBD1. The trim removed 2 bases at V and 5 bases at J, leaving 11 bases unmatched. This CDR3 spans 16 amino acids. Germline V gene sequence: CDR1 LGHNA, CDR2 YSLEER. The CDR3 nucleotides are TGCGCCAGCAGCCAATTTGATAGGGGGCGCGGGTATGGCTACACCTTC. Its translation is CASSQFDRGRGYGYTF.

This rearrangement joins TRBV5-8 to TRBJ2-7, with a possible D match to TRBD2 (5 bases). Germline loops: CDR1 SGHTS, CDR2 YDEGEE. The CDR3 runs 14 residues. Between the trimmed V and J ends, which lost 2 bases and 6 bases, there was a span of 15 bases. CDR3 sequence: CASSFLGRGGEQYF. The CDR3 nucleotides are TGTGCCAGCAGCTTTCTGGGCAGAGGAGGCGAGCAGTACTTC.

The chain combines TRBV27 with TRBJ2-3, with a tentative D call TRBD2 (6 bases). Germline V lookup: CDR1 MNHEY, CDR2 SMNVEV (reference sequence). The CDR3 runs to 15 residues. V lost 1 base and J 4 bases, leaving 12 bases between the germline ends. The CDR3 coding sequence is TGTGCCAGCAGTTTATTGCGGGGAGTCGCAGATACGCAGTATTTT. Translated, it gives CASSLLRGVADTQYF.

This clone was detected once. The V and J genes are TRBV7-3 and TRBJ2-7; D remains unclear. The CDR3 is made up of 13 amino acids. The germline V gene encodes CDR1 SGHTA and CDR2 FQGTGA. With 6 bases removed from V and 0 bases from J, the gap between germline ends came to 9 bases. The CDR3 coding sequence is TGTGCCAGCAGTCAACTTGGCTCCTACGAGCAGTACTTC. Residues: CASSQLGSYEQYF.

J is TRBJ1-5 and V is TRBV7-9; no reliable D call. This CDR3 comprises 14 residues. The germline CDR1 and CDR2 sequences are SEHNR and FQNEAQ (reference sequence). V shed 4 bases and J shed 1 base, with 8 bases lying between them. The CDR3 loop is CASSSYPSNQPQHF. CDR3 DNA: TGTGCCAGCAGCTCTTATCCGAGCAATCAGCCCCAGCATTTT.

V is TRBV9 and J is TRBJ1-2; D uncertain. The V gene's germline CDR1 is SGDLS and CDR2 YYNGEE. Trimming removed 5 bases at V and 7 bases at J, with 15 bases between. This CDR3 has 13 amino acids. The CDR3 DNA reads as TGTGCCAGCAGTCCCCCGAGGAGCGTTGGCTACACCTTC. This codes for CASSPPRSVGYTF.

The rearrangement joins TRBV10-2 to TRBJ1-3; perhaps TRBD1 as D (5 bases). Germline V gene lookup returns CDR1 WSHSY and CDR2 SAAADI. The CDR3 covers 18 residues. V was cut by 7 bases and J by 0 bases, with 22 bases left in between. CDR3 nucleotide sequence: TGCGCCAGCACCCCCAGAACTCACCGGACAAGCTCTGGAAACACCATATATTTT. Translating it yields CASTPRTHRTSSGNTIYF.